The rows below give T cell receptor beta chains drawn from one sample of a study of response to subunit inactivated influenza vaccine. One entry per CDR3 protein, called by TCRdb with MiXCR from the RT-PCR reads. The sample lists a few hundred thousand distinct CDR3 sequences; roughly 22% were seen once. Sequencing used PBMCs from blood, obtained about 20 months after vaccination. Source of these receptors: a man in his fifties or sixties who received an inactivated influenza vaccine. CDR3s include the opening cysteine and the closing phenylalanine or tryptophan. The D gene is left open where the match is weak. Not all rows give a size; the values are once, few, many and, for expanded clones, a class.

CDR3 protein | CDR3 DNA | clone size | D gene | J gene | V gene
CASSVTGRTDTQYF | TGTGCCAGCAGCGTGACAGGGCGCACAGATACGCAGTATTTT | NA | TRBD1 | TRBJ2-3 | TRBV9
CASSGKDSRVAANEKLFF | TGTGCCAGCAGCGGAAAAGACAGCCGAGTAGCGGCTAATGAAAAACTGTTTTTT | once | NA | TRBJ1-4 | TRBV11-1
CASSKQGRRMNTEAFF | TGTGCCAGCTCGAAACAGGGGAGGAGGATGAACACTGAAGCTTTCTTT | few | TRBD1 | TRBJ1-1 | TRBV5-5
CASSLGLALNEQFF | TGTGCCAGCAGCTTGGGACTAGCGTTGAATGAGCAGTTCTTC | few | TRBD2 | TRBJ2-1 | TRBV5-6
CASVTPRNSEAFF | TGTGCCAGCGTTACCCCCAGGAACTCTGAAGCTTTCTTT | few | NA | TRBJ1-1 | TRBV12-3/TRBV12-4
CASSWGQGLYGYTF | TGCGCCAGCAGCTGGGGACAGGGCCTTTATGGCTACACCTTC | NA | TRBD1 | TRBJ1-2 | TRBV5-1
CASSLALGDSGSPLHF | TGTGCCAGCAGCTTAGCGCTGGGGGACAGCGGTTCACCCCTCCACTTT | many | TRBD1 | TRBJ1-6 | TRBV7-9
CSAREREGYYGYTF | TGCAGTGCTAGAGAACGGGAAGGGTACTATGGCTACACCTTC | NA | NA | TRBJ1-2 | TRBV20-1
CASRAGSNYGYTF | TGTGCCAGCAGGGCGGGTTCTAACTATGGCTACACCTTC | NA | NA | TRBJ1-2 | TRBV28
CASSLADRLYGYTF | TGTGCCAGCAGCTTAGCTGACAGACTCTATGGCTACACCTTC | NA | NA | TRBJ1-2 | TRBV11-2
CSVDIGRTDTQYF | TGCAGCGTTGACATCGGGAGAACAGATACGCAGTATTTT | many | NA | TRBJ2-3 | TRBV29-1
CASSYLAGLPYEQYF | TGTGCCAGCAGTTATTTAGCGGGACTCCCATACGAGCAGTACTTC | NA | TRBD2 | TRBJ2-7 | TRBV6-2/TRBV6-3
CASSFRTGHNSPLHF | TGTGCCAGCAGTTTTCGGACAGGGCATAATTCACCCCTCCACTTT | many | TRBD1 | TRBJ1-6 | TRBV6-5
CASSFLTGQNTEAFF | TGTGCCAGCAGCTTCCTAACGGGACAGAACACTGAAGCTTTCTTT | few | NA | TRBJ1-1 | TRBV11-2
CSARAPGLAGGTGELFF | TGCAGTGCTAGAGCCCCGGGACTAGCGGGAGGTACCGGGGAGCTGTTTTTT | NA | TRBD2 | TRBJ2-2 | TRBV20-1
CSARGFLAGGPSGELFF | TGCAGTGCTAGAGGTTTTTTAGCGGGAGGGCCTTCCGGGGAGCTGTTTTTT | NA | TRBD2 | TRBJ2-2 | TRBV20-1
CASSLGPTIVGYEQYF | TGCGCCAGCAGCTTGGGACCGACCATTGTGGGGTACGAGCAGTACTTC | few | NA | TRBJ2-7 | TRBV5-1
CASSPLTGVGSEAFF | TGCGCCAGCAGCCCGCTTACAGGGGTTGGCTCTGAAGCTTTCTTT | few | TRBD1 | TRBJ1-1 | TRBV5-1